The present T cell receptor (beta chain) was sequenced within a study of blood T cell repertoires in COVID-19 (dated by TCRdb to the early 2020s). Some background on the complete study: Samples from collaborators originated in the United States, Italy and Spain and spanned both the acute and convalescent phases of COVID-19. Deeply sampled blood TCRbeta repertoires from subjects exposed to, actively infected with, or recovered from COVID-19 were included in the dataset. Where HLA class I and class II types were available, the types were taken from metadata supplied by the sample provider, not from assay-based typing. The sample metadata nearly always contained a de-identified subject ID, COVID-19 status, age in years and sex. The material from the prospective study consisted of cDNA or gDNA derived from T cells, B-cell-depleted T cells, or PBMCs. The repertoires were released in a freely available public database intended as a resource for research on the immune response to SARS-CoV-2. The samples were drawn from two sources: the first 160 participants of the ongoing ImmuneRACE study, and some 1,300 subjects contributed by 6 global collaborators. Here is what the overall study found, with its caveats: How much clinical and demographic metadata was included differed by source and by participant, and the metadata was provided uncurated.

The V and J ends are trimmed by 1 base and 5 bases, leaving 12 bases between them. The CDR3 numbers 14 residues from cysteine through phenylalanine. The kept DNA is CDR3 alone, 42 bases in frame from the first base. The germline V gene (reference sequence) gives CDR1 as LNHDA and CDR2 as SQIVND. TCRbeta CDR3 regions were amplified from genomic DNA using the immunoSEQ Assay, a bias-controlled multiplex PCR. Concerning the study's data processing: The number of nucleated cells in each sample was estimated from the amplification of reference gene primers within the assay. Sequence reads were collapsed and filtered to measure the absolute abundance of every unique TCRbeta CDR3 rearrangement. For each sample, productive Simpson clonality was calculated by taking the square root of Simpson's diversity index across productive rearrangements. Drawn from immuneACCESS, this table holds only the in-frame rearrangements with V and J called that TCRdb kept. Clones are partly lost; checked studies trace under half to an unresolved V gene and leave the rest unexplained. V, J and clone size reflect that table, while D and trimming were determined from the DNA. The sample contains about 430,000 clones, around 87% of them found a single time. Over 0.9% of the sample goes to the ten largest clones.

Participants in the prospective study were enrolled through a virtual design, were aged roughly 18 to 100 years, and lived in 20 to 30 United States geographic areas. In the prospective study, cohorts were assigned on the basis of participant-reported clinical history obtained from a screening survey and a study questionnaire. Each participant in the prospective study had whole blood, serum and a nasopharyngeal or oropharyngeal swab collected by mobile phlebotomists. Participants in the prospective study had the option to provide additional blood draws and questionnaires over a roughly two-month period. Prospective study blood samples were shipped either frozen or at room temperature before DNA extraction. As for this clone: The antigen it recognizes is unknown. It has no much larger one-base neighbor in the sample; base qualities were not kept.

Material for sequencing was PBMCs or T cells enriched from blood (not recorded which). The chain couples TRBV19 to TRBJ2-7; 6 matching bases give a weak D call of TRBD1. The TCR comes from a woman aged 25 to 45 with acute COVID-19. CDR3 sequence: CASSIVTGKDEQYF. The nucleotide sequence reads as follows: TGTGCCAGTAGTATAGTCACAGGGAAAGACGAGCAGTACTTC.